The present entry profiles one T cell receptor (beta chain) with its context. Germline is not matched at one junction end, which may reflect a read error. Some clones are missing from TCRdb's copy, which holds only in-frame ones; the method was immunoSEQ multiplex PCR. The data hold some 170,000 clones, with nearly 96% observed a single time. This entry belongs to a study of control samples from healthy donors and cancer patients. This receptor was identified in a woman aged 25 to 39 in good health. The source material was blood.

The CDR3, as DNA: TGCAGCATTGAAGAAGGGGTCGGCAGCTCTGGAAACACCATATATTTT. This encodes CSIEEGVGSSGNTIYF. The chain uses TRBV29-1 and TRBJ1-3; a possible D gene is TRBD1 (5 bases). The CDR3 is made up of 16 amino acids. Germline V gives CDR1 SQVTM, CDR2 ANQGSEA.